The source of this T cell receptor beta chain is a study of a mutant IDH1 vaccine in newly diagnosed glioma. The wider study: Of treated patients, around 62% were men and roughly 40% women, averaging around 44 years. Former treatment meant radiotherapy, temozolomide, or both; the majority had gotten both.

The time point was: baseline, week 1 (first vaccination visit). Indicated treatment: pre-vaccination baseline after standard-of-care therapy. Trimming at V came to 4 bases and at J to 6 bases, leaving 10 bases not matched to a gene. Germline loops: CDR1 SGDLS, CDR2 YYNGEE. The CDR3 is 17 residues long. This clone has just one count. The method was immunoSEQ multiplex PCR; TCRdb's version includes in-frame clones alone and lacks a portion of them. The sample lists approximately 100,000 clones, around nine tenths occurring once. The clonotype was recovered from a woman aged 45-65 years with glioma. The input for sequencing was PBMCs, taken from a glioma patient treated with radiotherapy, temozolomide or both. This chain links TRBV9 with TRBJ2-1, with TRBD2 identical over 13 bases. The CDR3 loop reads CASSTGTSGNLGNEQFF. Written as DNA, the CDR3 is TGTGCCAGCAGCACCGGGACTAGCGGGAACTTGGGCAATGAGCAGTTCTTC.